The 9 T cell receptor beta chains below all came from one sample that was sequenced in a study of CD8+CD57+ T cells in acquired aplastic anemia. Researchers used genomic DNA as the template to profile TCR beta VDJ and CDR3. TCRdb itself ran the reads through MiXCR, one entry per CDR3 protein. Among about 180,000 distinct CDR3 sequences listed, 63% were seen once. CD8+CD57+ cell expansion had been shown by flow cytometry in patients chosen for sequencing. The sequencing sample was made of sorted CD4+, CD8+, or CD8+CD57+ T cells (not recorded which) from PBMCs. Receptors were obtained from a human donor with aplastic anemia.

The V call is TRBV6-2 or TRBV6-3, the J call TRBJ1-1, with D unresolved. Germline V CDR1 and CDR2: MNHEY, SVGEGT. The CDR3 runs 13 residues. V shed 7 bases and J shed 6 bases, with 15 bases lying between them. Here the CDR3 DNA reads TGTGCCAGCACCCCGGAGATGCTCTCTGAAGCTTTCTTT. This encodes CASTPEMLSEAFF.

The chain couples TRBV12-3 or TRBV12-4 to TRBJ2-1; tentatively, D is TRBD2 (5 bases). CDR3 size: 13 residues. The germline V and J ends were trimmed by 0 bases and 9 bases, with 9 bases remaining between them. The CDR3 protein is CASSLAGGTEQFF. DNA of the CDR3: TGTGCCAGCAGTTTAGCCGGAGGAACTGAGCAGTTCTTC.

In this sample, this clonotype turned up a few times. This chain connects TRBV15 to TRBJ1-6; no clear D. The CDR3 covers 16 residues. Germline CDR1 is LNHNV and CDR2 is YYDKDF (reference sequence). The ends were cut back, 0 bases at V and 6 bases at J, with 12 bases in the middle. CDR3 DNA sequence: TGTGCCACCAGCAGAGATAACAGTGGACTTAATTCACCCCTCCACTTT. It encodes CATSRDNSGLNSPLHF.

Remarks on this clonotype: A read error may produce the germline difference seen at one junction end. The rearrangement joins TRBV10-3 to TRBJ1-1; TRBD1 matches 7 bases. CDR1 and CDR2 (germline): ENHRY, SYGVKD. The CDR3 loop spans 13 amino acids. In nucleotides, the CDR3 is TGTGCCAGCAGTTACAGACAGGGCCCGAGAGCTTTCTTT. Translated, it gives CASSYRQGPRAFF.

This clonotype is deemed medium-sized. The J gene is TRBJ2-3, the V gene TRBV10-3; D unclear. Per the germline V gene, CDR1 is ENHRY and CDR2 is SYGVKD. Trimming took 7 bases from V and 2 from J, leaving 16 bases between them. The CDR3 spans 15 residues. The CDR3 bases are TGTGCCATCAAACGATCGGCCAGCCTCACAGATACGCAGTATTTT. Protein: CAIKRSASLTDTQYF.

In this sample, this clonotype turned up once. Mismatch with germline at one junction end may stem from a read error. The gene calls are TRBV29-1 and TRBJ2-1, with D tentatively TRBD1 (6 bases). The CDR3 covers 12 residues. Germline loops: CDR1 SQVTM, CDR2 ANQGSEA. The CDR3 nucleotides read TGCAGCCACATAGGGGGTTACGATGAGCAGCTCTTC. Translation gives CSHIGGYDEQLF.

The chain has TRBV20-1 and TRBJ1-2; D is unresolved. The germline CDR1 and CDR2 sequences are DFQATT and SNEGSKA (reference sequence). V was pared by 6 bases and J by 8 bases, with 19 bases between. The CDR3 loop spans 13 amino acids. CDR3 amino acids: CSARSQTDEGYTF. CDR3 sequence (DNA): TGCAGTGCGAGATCTCAAACAGATGAGGGCTACACCTTC.

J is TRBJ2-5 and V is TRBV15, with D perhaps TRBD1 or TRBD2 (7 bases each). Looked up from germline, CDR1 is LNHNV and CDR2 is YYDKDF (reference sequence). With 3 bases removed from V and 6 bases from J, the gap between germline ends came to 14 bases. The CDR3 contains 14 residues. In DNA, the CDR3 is TGTGCCACCAGCAGCCTTCAGGGGGGGAAGACCCAGTACTTC. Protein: CATSSLQGGKTQYF.

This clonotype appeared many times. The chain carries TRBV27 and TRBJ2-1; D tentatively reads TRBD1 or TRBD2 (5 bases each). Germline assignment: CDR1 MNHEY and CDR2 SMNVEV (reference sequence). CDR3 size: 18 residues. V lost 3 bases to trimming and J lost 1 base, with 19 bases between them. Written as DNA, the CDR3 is TGTGCCAGCAGTTTCCCTAGCATACCGGGACCATCCTACAATGAGCAGTTCTTC. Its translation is CASSFPSIPGPSYNEQFF.